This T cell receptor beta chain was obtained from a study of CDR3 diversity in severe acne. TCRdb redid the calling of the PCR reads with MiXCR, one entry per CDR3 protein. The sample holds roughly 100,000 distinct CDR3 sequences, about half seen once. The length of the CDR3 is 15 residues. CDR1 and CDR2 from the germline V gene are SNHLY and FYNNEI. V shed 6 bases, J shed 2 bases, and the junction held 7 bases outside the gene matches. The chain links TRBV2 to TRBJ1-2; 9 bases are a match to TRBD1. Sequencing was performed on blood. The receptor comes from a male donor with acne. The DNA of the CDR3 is TGTGCCAGCAGGAAGACAGGGGGGCGGAACTATGGCTACACCTTC. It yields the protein CASRKTGGRNYGYTF.